Given below is one T cell receptor beta chain in context. Its antigen is undetermined. The record originates from a study of T cells and Merkel cell carcinoma outcomes. Study results and caveats: Merkel cell carcinoma outcomes were reportedly predicted by repertoire and T-cell density.

Assay used: immunoSEQ multiplex PCR; TCRdb lists only in-frame clones, some missing. The sample lists about 3,600 clones, 85% to 95% occurring once. CDR1 and CDR2 (germline): KGHSH, LQKENI. Trimming removed 3 bases from V and 0 bases from J, with 15 bases in between. The CDR3 is 17 residues long. The sequence derives from a human donor with Merkel cell carcinoma. The sequenced material came from tumor tissue from Merkel cell carcinoma. The gene calls are TRBV18 and TRBJ1-5, with D perhaps matching TRBD1 (5 bases). CDR3 residues: CASSPQGALNSNQPQHF. In nucleotides, the CDR3 is TGTGCCAGCTCACCTCAAGGGGCCCTTAATAGCAATCAGCCCCAGCATTTT.